This is a list of T cell receptor beta chains from one sample in a study of graft-versus-host responses after intestinal transplantation. Assay: immunoSEQ multiplex PCR; the TCRdb copy retains only in-frame clones and omits some. This table has 84,000 or so clones, around nine tenths appearing once. No antigen is known for these receptors. The sample here was unstimulated CD4+ T cells sorted from spleen or lymph node cells, taken before intestinal transplant. These TCRs come from a human donor who received an intestinal transplant. CDR3s include the opening cysteine and the closing phenylalanine or tryptophan. Each record gives: J gene, V gene, CDR3 length, CDR3 protein.

TRBJ1-3	TRBV19	15	CASNTDRDIGNTIYF
TRBJ2-1	TRBV5-1	17	CASSPGTSGREYNEQFF
TRBJ2-1	TRBV2	13	CASGRENGNEQFF
TRBJ2-2	TRBV11-3	15	CASSLSPGGTGELFF
TRBJ1-6	TRBV11-2	17	CASSLEGGTIIVSPLHF
TRBJ1-6	TRBV19	17	CASSAYTGGAENSPLHF
TRBJ2-7	TRBV18	13	CASSPYLDYEQYF
TRBJ1-5	TRBV6-1	15	CASSGGTGYNQPQHF
TRBJ2-1	TRBV18	14	CASSPGTRVNEQFF
TRBJ2-1	TRBV30	12	CAWGLVSNEQFF
TRBJ1-1	TRBV6-5	16	CASSYSWGRGGTEAFF
TRBJ2-7	TRBV7-6	16	CASSLVPSGNLYEQYF
TRBJ1-3	TRBV11-2	15	CASSSTGTDGNTIYF
TRBJ1-5	TRBV19	14	CASSARDPNQPQHF
TRBJ2-3	TRBV4-1	13	CASSQDLTDTQYF
TRBJ1-2	TRBV15	15	CATSPRTGGDYGYTF
TRBJ1-2	TRBV6-6	13	CASSERQGHGYTF
TRBJ2-7	TRBV18	15	CASSGQGGLPYEQYF
TRBJ2-2	TRBV6-1	13	CAGGLTNTGELFF
TRBJ1-2	TRBV6-5	12	CASSRAEYGYTF
TRBJ2-2	TRBV30	15	CAWSVSPANTGELFF
TRBJ2-7	TRBV11-1	15	CASSLVRWGSYEQYF
TRBJ1-5	TRBV18	15	CASSPSVISNQPQHF
TRBJ2-7	TRBV14	17	CASSLRQGRTGTYEQYF
TRBJ1-1	TRBV5-6	15	CASSFYRTGNTEAFF
TRBJ2-6	TRBV19	17	CASSPLGRGTGANVLTF
TRBJ2-1	TRBV6-5	15	CASSTILAGGNEQFF
TRBJ2-2	TRBV10-3	14	CAISGTDRTGELFF
TRBJ2-1	TRBV19	14	CASSRQGSGWEQFF
TRBJ2-3	TRBV28	18	CASSPSSTSSFITDTQYF
TRBJ2-7	TRBV27	15	CASSPRQGTSYEQYF
TRBJ1-1	TRBV29-1	14	CSVAADRANTEAFF
TRBJ2-3	TRBV18	16	CASSPPTGLLTDTQYF
TRBJ1-4	TRBV5-6	14	CASSLGVVGEKLFF
TRBJ2-1	TRBV23-1	15	CASRTGVHSYNEQFF